These T cell receptor beta chains were read from a single sample in a study of post-analysis software for immune sequencing data. TCRdb re-called the PCR reads through MiXCR, storing one row per CDR3 protein. The sample lists 750,000 to 900,000 distinct CDR3 sequences; about 43% were seen once. The sequenced sample was blood. The receptors come from a girl under 18 with multiple sclerosis. Both conserved end residues are part of each CDR3. D genes are given only for firm matches. A clone size is listed for some rows: how often the clone was seen (once, few, many), or a class if it is expanded.

TRBJ2-7 17 many NA TRBV4-1 CASSQDFGGSVSYEQYF TGCGCCAGCAGCCAAGATTTTGGGGGGAGCGTCTCCTACGAGCAGTACTTC
TRBJ2-5 15 few TRBD2 TRBV4-1 CASSQVAGEAETQYF TGCGCCAGCAGCCAAGTGGCGGGAGAGGCAGAGACCCAGTACTTC
TRBJ1-5 14 NA TRBD1 TRBV12-3/TRBV12-4 CASSPTGEVQPQHF TGTGCCAGCAGCCCGACAGGGGAGGTTCAGCCCCAGCATTTT
TRBJ2-3 14 NA TRBD2 TRBV2 CASQAGGYTDTQYF TGTGCCAGCCAAGCGGGAGGTTACACAGATACGCAGTATTTT
TRBJ2-1 16 few NA TRBV27 CASSLYTGLLGYEQFF TGTGCCAGCAGTTTATACACAGGGTTGTTGGGATATGAGCAGTTCTTC
TRBJ1-1 17 NA TRBD1 TRBV28 CASSFQKPATGRTEAFF TGTGCCAGCAGTTTCCAAAAGCCCGCGACAGGGAGAACTGAAGCTTTCTTT
TRBJ2-7 14 once NA TRBV5-1 CASSSRPNLYEQYF TGCGCCAGCAGCTCCCGTCCCAACCTCTACGAGCAGTACTTC
TRBJ2-7 12 NA NA TRBV7-9 CASSSRGQEQYF TGTGCCAGCAGCTCCCGGGGCCAAGAGCAGTACTTC
TRBJ1-4 13 NA NA TRBV20-1 CSAVDSRLGKLFF TGCAGTGCCGTCGATTCTCGGCTAGGAAAACTGTTTTTT
TRBJ1-2 14 NA NA TRBV20-1 CSARWGAPPYGYTF TGCAGTGCAAGATGGGGGGCCCCCCCCTATGGCTACACCTTC
TRBJ1-1 16 once NA TRBV9 CASSVSPGNLNTEAFF TGTGCCAGCAGCGTATCCCCCGGCAATTTGAACACTGAAGCTTTCTTT
TRBJ2-1 15 NA NA TRBV12-3/TRBV12-4 CASSPSRGAENEQFF TGTGCCAGCAGTCCTTCCCGGGGGGCCGAAAATGAGCAGTTCTTC
TRBJ1-2 15 NA NA TRBV3-1 CASSVKGTLQSGYTF TGTGCCAGCAGCGTTAAGGGTACCCTGCAATCTGGCTACACCTTC
TRBJ2-5 12 NA NA TRBV7-9 CASSAKGWEQYF TGTGCCAGCAGCGCTAAGGGCTGGGAGCAGTACTTC
TRBJ1-2 18 NA NA TRBV4-3 CASSQVLDPRDSNYGYTF TGCGCCAGCAGCCAAGTCCTCGATCCTCGAGATTCTAACTATGGCTACACCTTC
TRBJ1-2 12 NA NA TRBV24-1 CATSDPHMRYTF TGTGCCACCAGTGATCCCCACATGCGCTACACCTTC
TRBJ1-6 15 NA TRBD1 TRBV20-1 CSAPQKQGENSPLHF TGCAGTGCTCCCCAAAAACAGGGGGAAAATTCACCCCTCCACTTT
TRBJ2-5 13 NA TRBD2 TRBV5-5 CASRLTSGGTQYF TGTGCCAGCAGACTGACTAGCGGGGGGACCCAGTACTTC
TRBJ2-1 14 NA NA TRBV6-5 CASSYRGRNNEQFF TGTGCCAGCAGTTATAGGGGCCGCAACAATGAGCAGTTCTTC
TRBJ2-1 14 NA NA TRBV11-2 CASSLRLSEVVGFF TGTGCCAGCTCCCTTAGATTGTCGGAGGTGGTTGGGTTCTTC
TRBJ2-7 14 NA NA TRBV11-2 CASRRTSSSYEQYF TGTGCCAGCAGGAGGACGAGCAGCTCCTACGAGCAGTACTTC
TRBJ1-5 14 NA TRBD1 TRBV30 CAWSPGQGHQPQHF TGTGCCTGGAGTCCGGGACAGGGCCATCAGCCCCAGCATTTT